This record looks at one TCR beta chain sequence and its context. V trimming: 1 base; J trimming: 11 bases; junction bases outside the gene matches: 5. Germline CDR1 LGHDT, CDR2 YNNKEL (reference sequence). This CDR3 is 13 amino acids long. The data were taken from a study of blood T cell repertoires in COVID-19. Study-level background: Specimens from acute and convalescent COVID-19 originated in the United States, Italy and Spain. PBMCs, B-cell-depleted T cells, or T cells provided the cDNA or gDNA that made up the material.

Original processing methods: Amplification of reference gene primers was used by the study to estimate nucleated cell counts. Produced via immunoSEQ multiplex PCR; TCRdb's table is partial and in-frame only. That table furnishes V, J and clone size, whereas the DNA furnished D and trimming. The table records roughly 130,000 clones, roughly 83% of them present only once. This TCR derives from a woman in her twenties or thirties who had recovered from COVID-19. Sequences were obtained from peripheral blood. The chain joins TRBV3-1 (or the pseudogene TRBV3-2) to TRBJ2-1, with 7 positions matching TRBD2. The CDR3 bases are TGTGCCAGCAGCCAAGCCACGGGGGGTAAGCAGTTCTTC. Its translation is CASSQATGGKQFF.